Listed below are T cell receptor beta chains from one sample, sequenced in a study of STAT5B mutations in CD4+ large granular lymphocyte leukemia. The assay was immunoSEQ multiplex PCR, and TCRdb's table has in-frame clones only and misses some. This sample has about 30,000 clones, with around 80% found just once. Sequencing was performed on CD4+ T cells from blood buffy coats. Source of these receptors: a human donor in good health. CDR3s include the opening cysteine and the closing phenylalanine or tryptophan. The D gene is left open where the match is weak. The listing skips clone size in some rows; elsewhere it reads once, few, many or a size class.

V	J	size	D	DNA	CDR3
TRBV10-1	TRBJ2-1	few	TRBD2	TGCGCCAGCAGTGATCGGCTAGCGGGAAGGAGGGATGAGCAGTTCTTC	CASSDRLAGRRDEQFF
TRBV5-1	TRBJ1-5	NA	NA	TGCGCCAGCAGCTTGGATGGATATAGCAATCAGCCCCAGCATTTT	CASSLDGYSNQPQHF
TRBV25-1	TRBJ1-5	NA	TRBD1	TGTGCCAGCAGCCCAGGGGGAGGCCAGCCCCAGCATTTT	CASSPGGGQPQHF
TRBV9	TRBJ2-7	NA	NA	TGTGCCAGCAGCGCACCCTACGAGCAGTACTTC	CASSAPYEQYF
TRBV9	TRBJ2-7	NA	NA	TGTGCCAGCAGCGTAGCCCCGAGCTCCTACGAGCAGTACTTC	CASSVAPSSYEQYF
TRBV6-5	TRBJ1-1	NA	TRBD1	TGTGCCAGCAGTTCGACAGGGGGCTGGGACACTGAAGCTTTCTTT	CASSSTGGWDTEAFF
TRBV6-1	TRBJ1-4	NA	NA	TGTGCCAGCAAGCCCGGGAGTGAAAAACTGTTTTTT	CASKPGSEKLFF
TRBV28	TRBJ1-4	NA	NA	TGTGCCAGCGGTGACCTAGAGAGGGATGAAAAACTGTTTTTT	CASGDLERDEKLFF
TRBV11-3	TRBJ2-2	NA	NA	TGTGCCAGCAGCTTCGGTGGGATGAACACCGGGGAGCTGTTTTTT	CASSFGGMNTGELFF
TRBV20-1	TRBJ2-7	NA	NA	TGCAGTGCTAGACCCGTCTACGAGCAGTACTTC	CSARPVYEQYF
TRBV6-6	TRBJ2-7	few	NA	TGTGCCAGCACCCCCCCCGGAAGCTCCTACGAGCAGTACTTC	CASTPPGSSYEQYF
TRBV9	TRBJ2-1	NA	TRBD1	TGTGCCAGCAGCACCCGACAGGGCCACGAGCAGTTCTTC	CASSTRQGHEQFF
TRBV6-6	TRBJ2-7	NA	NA	TGTGCCAGCAGTCAAGGTGAGGGATACCACGAGCAGTACTTC	CASSQGEGYHEQYF
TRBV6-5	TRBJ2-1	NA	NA	TGTGCCAGCAGCCCCAGGACTCTAGGCAATGAGCAGTTCTTC	CASSPRTLGNEQFF
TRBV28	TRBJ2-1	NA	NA	TGTGCCAGCTCCTCTGGGGTGAGCTCCTACAATGAGCAGTTCTTC	CASSSGVSSYNEQFF